The T cell receptor (beta chain) described here comes from a study of control samples from healthy donors and cancer patients. The CDR3 runs to 15 residues. The ends lost 3 bases at V and 0 bases at J; junction bases unmatched: 3. The germline gives CDR1 ENHRY, CDR2 SYGVKD. Method: immunoSEQ multiplex PCR; TCRdb's copy keeps in-frame clones and lacks some. Here the sample spans about 120,000 clones, over 90% being singletons. The rearrangement uses TRBV10-3 and TRBJ2-7, with 9 bases that match TRBD1. This receptor was identified in a man under 40 in good health. The sequenced material came from blood. In DNA form, the CDR3 reads TGTGCCATCAGTGAAGGGACAGGGTTCTCCTACGAGCAGTACGTC. Amino acids: CAISEGTGFSYEQYV.